This T cell receptor (beta chain) came from a study of cytomegalovirus exposure and HLA in healthy donors (dated by TCRdb to between 2016 and 2019). About the full investigation: According to an earlier analysis of 587 of the donors, some 180 million T cells yielded 100 million or so unique TCR beta sequences and about 280 Gb of sequence data. The study aimed to test whether cataloging public T cell receptors could reveal signatures of past pathogen exposure. In an earlier analysis of over 550 of the donors, high-throughput TCR beta sequencing was used to judge whether each TCR beta V gene segment behaved as functional or pseudogenic. Class I and class II HLA loci were covered by the typing at four-digit resolution. Donor age, sex, ethnicity and CMV serostatus were compiled alongside the repertoire data. The study used immunosequencing to profile the T cell repertoires of 666 subjects and linked those repertoires to cytomegalovirus serostatus. On average, around 230,000 unique TCR beta nucleotide sequences were sequenced per donor among some 430 genotyped donors of the cohort, with roughly 18% of those sequences being non-productive. Among the approximately 430 genotyped donors, 81% belonged to the genetic ancestry cluster associated with self-reported Caucasian donors. To predict cytomegalovirus infection status, the study combined high-throughput TCR immunosequencing, statistical association of individual TCRs with disease status, and machine learning. In a later genetic analysis, genome-wide SNP genotypes for about 65% of the roughly 670 donors were used, and that subset was treated as a discovery cohort. An early release that covered around 590 HLA-typed donors contained approximately 300 gigabases of sequencing data and 85 million to 100 million unique TCR sequences. All discovery cohort repertoires had been generated using a single sequencing platform. A later analysis re-analyzed previously published TCR beta repertoires from approximately 700 donors and added high-resolution HLA genotyping to study TCR occurrence patterns. In addition to the first cohort of 650 to 750 subjects, a separate validation cohort of approximately 120 different subjects was used. Several DR-DQ haplotypes were handled as single units for association and clustering because linkage in the cohort was strong. The number of typed donors differed by locus: about 620-640 for A, B, C, DRB1 and DQB1; some 500 for DQA1; over 600 for DPA1; and roughly 470 for DPB1. The later analysis used no new phenotypic data to find candidate immune exposures, relying instead on TCR beta sequences and their occurrence across donors. Overall study outcomes, separate from this receptor: A further reported finding was that TCR beta sequences accurately predicted the HLA-A and HLA-B alleles for most subjects in the first cohort. In vitro tests confirmed that a few of the cytomegalovirus-associated TCR beta chains recognize cytomegalovirus antigens. HLA typing was unavailable for some donors at each locus, so association tests used only the typed subset. The study gave a list of some 150 TCR beta chains associated with cytomegalovirus. The sequencing pipeline was judged likely to have produced a cluster of highly shared sequence variants as a technical artifact. Linkage disequilibrium might explain the correlated functional status among segregating V segments, but an unknown experimental factor could not be excluded. Seventeen rarely observed V segments, including chromosome 9 orphons, were excluded from the earlier analysis of a few hundred of the donors because counts were too low. The cohort was sequenced for TCR beta chains only, and without alpha or paired-chain data the features that could be detected were limited. In a later analysis, the rate of TCR association differed among HLA loci, with DRB1 alleles having the most associated TCRs and HLA-C alleles having the fewest. Broadly in line with IMGT annotations, most TCR beta V segments showed up in productive rearrangements about 90% or about 30% of the time in an earlier analysis of approximately 640 of the donors. The authors suggested that the approach could potentially be generalized to other disease states and immunological phenotypes. A later genetic analysis associated a missense DCLRE1C variant with V-gene and J-gene trimming of TCR beta chains, and an independent cohort replicated the association. In a later analysis, most CMV-associated TCR beta chains were found to appear HLA-restricted, with HLA associations seemingly driven largely by CMV exposure. The only immune exposure information available for the cohort was CMV serostatus. A later analysis reported that several top co-occurrence clusters appeared linked to parvovirus B19, influenza, CMV and Epstein-Barr virus. Compared with equally common non-associated chains, HLA-associated TCR beta chains in a later analysis were more clonally expanded and had lower generation probabilities. Cytomegalovirus status was reported to be diagnosed by the classifier with high specificity and sensitivity in both the original and validation cohorts. At a false discovery rate of 0.05, a later analysis linked under 20,000 TCR beta sequences to specific HLA alleles. Across donors, most TCR sequences were observed very rarely, whereas some public TCRs were present in many individuals. According to a later genetic analysis, donors in an Asian-associated ancestry cluster had fewer N-insertions in productive TCRs than the approximately 650-donor mean. Roughly uniform sequencing depth across donors was assumed in presence/absence analyses, although this assumption may not hold. When HLA alleles, especially DR and DQ, strongly co-occurred, attributing TCR associations to individual alleles was difficult.

Library generation was performed with the immunoSEQ multiplex PCR assay. For the multiplex PCR, a mixture combining 60 forward primers for TCR Vbeta segments and 13 reverse primers for TCR Jbeta segments was used. Amplification of the CDR3 region of rearranged TCR beta genes was performed with a multiplex PCR assay on genomic DNA. On the Illumina HiSeq System, the amplified TCR beta libraries were sequenced as 87-base-pair reads. Under the source paper's analysis protocol: A later analysis tallied about 77 million unique TCR beta chains across the roughly 610 repertoires, and 10 million to 11 million of those chains were shared by two or more donors. Raw reads were error-corrected and collapsed into unique sequences by a nearest-neighbor algorithm in which closely related sequences were merged to remove PCR and sequencing errors. To assign V, D and J gene segments, CDR3 sequences were aligned to IMGT reference sequences. For a sequence to be retained, a match of at least six nucleotides was required to both a V gene segment and a J gene segment. Rearrangements were classified as productive when the CDR3 lacked stop codons and remained in frame with V and J, and all other rearrangements were classified as non-productive. CDR3 was defined according to IMGT convention as the region running from the second conserved V-encoded cysteine to the conserved J-encoded phenylalanine. In an earlier analysis of 550 to 650 of the donors, sequences lacking an unambiguous match to a single V gene segment were excluded. An earlier analysis of 587 of the donors called V segments functional above 56.7% productive rearrangements and segregating when the between-donor standard deviation exceeded 5%. A statistical classification framework was built for diagnosing cytomegalovirus status from the catalog of TCR beta chain sequences. A later analysis assigned V and J genes by comparing TCR nucleotide sequences with IMGT/GENE-DB human TR gene sequences. In a later analysis, CDR3 sequences and most-parsimonious VDJ recombination scenarios were assigned using the TCRdist pipeline. A later analysis defined each TCR beta chain by its CDR3 amino acid sequence plus V-gene family, and excluded reads lacking a unique V-gene family. As a way to deal with suspected cross-contamination and a sequencing artifact, a later analysis dropped approximately 590 nucleotide sequences that were highly shared and had low generation probability. For each public chain, a later analysis derived a clonal expansion index from normalized ranks of inferred template counts within each repertoire. A later analysis computed generation probabilities with a VDJ recombination model fitted to out-of-frame rearrangements, and checked the results against IGoR. In a later analysis, hypergeometric tests were used to score TCR-TCR, TCR-HLA and TCR-CMV co-occurrence, with a repertoire-size bias correction applied to TCR pairs. A later analysis estimated false discovery rates by permuting HLA or CMV assignments 20 times. In a later analysis, co-occurring TCRs were grouped using DBSCAN, and TCRdist sequence similarity was added for clustering within HLA-allele-positive subsets. Co-occurrence clustering excluded repertoires with fewer than 30,000 or more than 120,000 public chains, plus five with anomalous nucleotide sharing. In TCRdb, the immuneACCESS table is reduced to in-frame sequences with V and J assigned. These tables do not hold every clone; where another copy was compared, an unresolved V gene accounts for under half, and the others remain unexplained. The DNA was the basis for D and trimming; V, J and clone size are from that table. The sample data list under 200,000 clones, and roughly 75% of these were observed just once. Of the sample, around 2.6% falls within the top ten clones.

The cohort comprised hundreds of healthy bone marrow donors. All cohort members were sampled while nominally healthy, although unrecorded immune exposures were likely present. The donor tested CMV seronegative and was one of the 352 seronegative cohort members. Each donor provided a peripheral blood sample, and peripheral blood mononuclear cells were used for TCR beta sequencing. Genomic DNA was extracted from the blood cell samples with the Qiagen DNeasy Blood Extraction Kit. About this clone: Its recognized antigen is unknown. Per-base quality was not reported, and no clone a single base away is much larger than it.

The receptor was derived from a female donor in good health and CMV-seronegative. The sample was PBMCs.

The nucleotides are TGTGCCAGTAGAACTAGCGGGGCCTACGAGCAGTACTTC. Translated, it gives CASRTSGAYEQYF. The rearrangement joined TRBV19 to TRBJ2-7, and 10 junctional nucleotides match TRBD2. Clipping removes 6 bases from V and 2 bases from J, with 1 as the unmatched junction base count. Inclusive of the bounding cysteine and phenylalanine, the CDR3 is 13 residues long. Here the CDR3 DNA is all that survives: 39 bases in frame from base 1. CDR1 LNHDA and CDR2 SQIVND were looked up in the germline V gene (reference sequence).